The T cell receptor (beta chain) described here comes from a study of CD8 T cells in ankylosing spondylitis. Study-wide points: Reports of some motif variants in reactive arthritis synovial fluid and blood predate this one. Disease-associated clones were reportedly significantly overrepresented in matched ankylosing spondylitis synovial fluid. A TCR beta motif of several highly homologous variants appeared characteristic of ankylosing spondylitis blood.

This clonotype was counted ten times or more. The antigen is unknown. This CDR3 has 15 residues. Per the germline V gene, CDR1 is LGHNA and CDR2 is YNFKEQ. The V and J ends lost 1 base and 8 bases respectively, with 12 bases between them. MiXCR, applied by TCRdb to the 5' RACE reads, yields one record per CDR3 protein. The data hold fewer than 550,000 distinct CDR3 sequences, with roughly 5.2% observed a single time. This receptor was taken from a male donor with ankylosing spondylitis. Sequenced sample: blood, either unsorted or a sorted T cell fraction (not recorded which). This chain uses TRBV4-2 with TRBJ1-6; D is perhaps TRBD1 (5 bases). This CDR3 is CASSQALLGDSPLHF. The CDR3 nucleotides read TGTGCCAGCAGCCAAGCGCTGTTAGGGGATTCACCCCTCCACTTT.